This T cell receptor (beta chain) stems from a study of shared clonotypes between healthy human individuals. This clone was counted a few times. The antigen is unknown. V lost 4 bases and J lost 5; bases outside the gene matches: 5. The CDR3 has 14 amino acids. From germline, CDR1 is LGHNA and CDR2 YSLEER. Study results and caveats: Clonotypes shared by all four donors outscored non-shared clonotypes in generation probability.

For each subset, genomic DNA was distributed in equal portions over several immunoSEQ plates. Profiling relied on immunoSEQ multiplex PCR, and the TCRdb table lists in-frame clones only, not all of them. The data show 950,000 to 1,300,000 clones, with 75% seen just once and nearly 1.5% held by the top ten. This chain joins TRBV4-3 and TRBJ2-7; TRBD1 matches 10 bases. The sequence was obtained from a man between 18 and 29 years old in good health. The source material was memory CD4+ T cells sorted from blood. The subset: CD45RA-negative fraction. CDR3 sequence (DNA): TGCGCCAGCAGCCTGACAGGGGGCAAAGACGAGCAGTACTTC. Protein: CASSLTGGKDEQYF.